Below, 6 T cell receptor beta chains from the same sample are listed, as sequenced in a study of graft-versus-host responses after intestinal transplantation. The table came from immunoSEQ multiplex PCR; TCRdb's copy has only in-frame clones and leaves some out. The profile shows tens of thousands of clones, about 93% of them singletons. No antigen has been identified for these receptors. The sequenced sample was unstimulated CD8+ T cells sorted from spleen or lymph node cells, obtained before intestinal transplant. The origin of the receptors is a human donor who received an intestinal transplant.

This chain connects TRBV6-4 to TRBJ2-1, with D hard to call. Trimming removed 2 bases at V and 9 bases at J, with 8 bases between. The CDR3 covers 12 residues. Per the germline V gene, CDR1 is MRHNA and CDR2 is SNTAGT. CDR3 sequence (DNA): TGTGCCAGCAGTGACGAGGTCGGTGAGCAGTTCTTC. Protein: CASSDEVGEQFF.

A single count supports this clone. This chain uses TRBV7-2 with TRBJ2-1, with D possibly TRBD1 on 6 matching bases. The ends were cut back, 3 bases at V and 4 bases at J, with 10 bases in the middle. Germline CDR1 is SGHTA and CDR2 is FQGNSA. The CDR3 is 14 amino acids. CDR3 coding DNA: TGTGCCAGCAGCTTGCCGGACAGATACAATGAGCAGTTCTTC. Protein sequence: CASSLPDRYNEQFF.

The genes are TRBV7-8 and TRBJ2-7; unclear D gene. The CDR3 extends over 11 amino acids. In germline, CDR1 is SGHVS, CDR2 FQNEAQ. V was trimmed by 4 bases and J by 2 bases, leaving 3 bases between them. The CDR3 bases are TGTGCCAGCAGCTCGGCCTACGAGCAGTACTTC. It encodes CASSSAYEQYF. Together with reference TRBV7-8 and TRBJ2-7, the CDR3 gives the full variable domain: GAGVSQSPRYKVAKRGQDVALRCDPISGHVSLFWYQQALGQGPEFLTYFQNEAQLDKSGLPSDRFFAERPEGSVSTLKIQRTQQEDSAVYLCASSSAYEQYFGPGTRLTVT.

The chain employs TRBV27 and TRBJ2-7; D uncertain. From germline, CDR1 is MNHEY and CDR2 SMNVEV (reference sequence). V lost 2 bases and J lost 0, with 5 bases in between. The CDR3 loop spans 13 amino acids. The CDR3 coding sequence is TGTGCCAGCAGTTTACAGGTCTCCTACGAGCAGTACTTC. Encoded protein: CASSLQVSYEQYF.

This chain uses TRBV19 with TRBJ2-7, with a tentative D call TRBD2 (5 bases). Germline-derived CDR1 and CDR2 are LNHDA and SQIVND (reference sequence). This CDR3 has 14 amino acids. The V end lost 7 bases, the J end lost 5 bases, and 18 bases lay between the germline ends. The CDR3 region has the DNA TGTGCCAGTAACCCGGGGAGTCGAGTCCACGAGCAGTACTTC. Amino acids: CASNPGSRVHEQYF.

The V and J genes are TRBV6-4 and TRBJ2-1, with a weak D call TRBD2 (5 bases). Between the trimmed V and J ends, which lost 4 bases and 1 base, there was a span of 14 bases. Germline CDR1 reads MRHNA; CDR2 reads SNTAGT. There are 16 residues in the CDR3. CDR3 in amino acids: CASSVGLPGSYNEQFF. The CDR3 DNA follows: TGTGCCAGCAGTGTCGGACTCCCGGGGTCCTACAATGAGCAGTTCTTC.